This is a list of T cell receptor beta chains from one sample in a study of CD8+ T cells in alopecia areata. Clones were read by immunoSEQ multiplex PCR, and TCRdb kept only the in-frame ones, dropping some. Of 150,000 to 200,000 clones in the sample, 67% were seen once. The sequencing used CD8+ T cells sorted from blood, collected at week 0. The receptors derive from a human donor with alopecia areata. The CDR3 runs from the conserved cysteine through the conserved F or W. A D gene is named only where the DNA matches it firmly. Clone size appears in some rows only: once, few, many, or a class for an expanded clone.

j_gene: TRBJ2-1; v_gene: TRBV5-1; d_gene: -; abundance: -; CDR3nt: TGCGCCAGCAGCCCCGAGCTCTCCTACAATGAGCAGTTCTTC; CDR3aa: CASSPELSYNEQFF
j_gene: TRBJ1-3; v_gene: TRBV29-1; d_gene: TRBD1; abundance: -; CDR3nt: TGCAGCGTCATGACAGGGATGGCACTCTCTGGAAACACCATATATTTT; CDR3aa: CSVMTGMALSGNTIYF
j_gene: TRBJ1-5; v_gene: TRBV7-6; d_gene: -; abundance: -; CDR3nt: TGTGCCAGCAGCTTGGGAAACAATCAGCCCCAGCATTTT; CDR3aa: CASSLGNNQPQHF
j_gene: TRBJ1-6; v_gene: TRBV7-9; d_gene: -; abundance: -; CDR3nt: TGTGCCAGCAGCTTAGGAGGTGGTTCACCCCTCCACTTT; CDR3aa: CASSLGGGSPLHF
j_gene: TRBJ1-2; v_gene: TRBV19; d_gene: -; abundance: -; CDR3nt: TGTGCCAGTAGTACGGGGACGGGAGGTATCTATGGCTACACCTTC; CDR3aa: CASSTGTGGIYGYTF
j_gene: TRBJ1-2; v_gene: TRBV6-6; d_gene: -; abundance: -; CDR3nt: TGTGCCAGCACGCAGGGAAGAGACGGCTACACCTTC; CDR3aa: CASTQGRDGYTF
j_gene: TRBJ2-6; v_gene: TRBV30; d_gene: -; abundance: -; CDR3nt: TGTGCCTGGAGATCGGGACCGCCGTTTGGGGGGGCCAACGTCCTGACTTTC; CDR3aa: CAWRSGPPFGGANVLTF
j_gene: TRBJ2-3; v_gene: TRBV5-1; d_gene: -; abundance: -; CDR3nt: TGCGCCAGCAGCTTGGAACGGGTTCCAGATACGCAGTATTTT; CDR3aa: CASSLERVPDTQYF
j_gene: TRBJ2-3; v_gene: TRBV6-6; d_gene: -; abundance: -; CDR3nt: TGTGCCAGCAGTTCCGACAGGGAGGACACAGATACGCAGTATTTT; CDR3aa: CASSSDREDTDTQYF
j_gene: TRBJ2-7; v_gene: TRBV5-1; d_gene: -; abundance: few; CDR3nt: TGCGCCAGCAGCTTGGTCTGGGGGCAGCTCGAGCAGTACTTC; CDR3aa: CASSLVWGQLEQYF